This T cell receptor (beta chain) is drawn from a study of Ad26.COV2.S vaccination and SARS-CoV-2 variants. Method: immunoSEQ multiplex PCR; TCRdb's copy keeps in-frame clones and lacks some. Here the sample spans hundreds of thousands of clones, approximately 92% being singletons. Treatment denoted: approximately 18 received Ad26.COV2.S at low or high dose, single or two shots; about five received placebo; per-sample allocation not given. Samples came from day 63 after the first vaccine or placebo injection. Details on this clone: What it binds is not known.

General study points: It is possible that the TCR breadth and depth analyses underestimated the total T cell responses. Across vaccine and placebo recipients, the breadth of non-spike TCRs was similar. Substantial breadth was reported for post-vaccination spike-specific CD8+ and CD4+ T cells.

This specimen consisted of peripheral blood, obtained in a trial of Ad26.COV2.S vaccine versus placebo. The receptor comes from a person aged 18-60 years who received the Ad26.COV2.S COVID-19 vaccine or a placebo.

The CDR3 here is CAISERQYTGELFF. The DNA of the CDR3 is TGTGCCATCAGTGAAAGGCAATATACCGGGGAGCTGTTTTTT. The chain combines TRBV10-3 with TRBJ2-2; no firm D call. Germline assignment: CDR1 ENHRY and CDR2 SYGVKD. Trimming left V 3 bases short and J 5 bases short, with 10 bases between. CDR3 length equals 14 residues.